A single T cell receptor beta chain is shown here with its context. What it binds is not known. This entry comes from a study of shared clonotypes between healthy human individuals. Sequenced by immunoSEQ multiplex PCR; TCRdb stores in-frame clones only, minus some. The repertoire includes roughly 490,000 clones, roughly 78% of them detected once, and more than 10% sits in the top ten. Study-wide points: An effect of sequencing depth on clonotype sharing among donors was expected.

Germline V gives CDR1 SGHNT, CDR2 YYREEE (reference sequence). Trimming took 3 bases from V and 7 from J, leaving 8 bases between them. This CDR3 region has 12 residues. The receptor's source is a woman in her thirties or forties in good health. Some clones in this sample may be carry-over from other donors' samples. This rearrangement joins TRBV5-4 to TRBJ2-1; D is ambiguous. The sequenced sample consisted of PBMCs. CDR3 DNA sequence: TGTGCCAGCAGCTACTCCGGGAATGAGCAGTTCTTC. This gives the protein CASSYSGNEQFF. The complete variable domain, with remaining parts taken from reference TRBV5-4 and TRBJ2-1, reads ETGVTQSPTHLIKTRGQQVTLRCSSQSGHNTVSWYQQALGQGPQFIFQYYREEENGRGNFPPRFSGLQFPNYSSELNVNALELDDSALYLCASSYSGNEQFFGPGTRLTVL.